This T cell receptor (beta chain) was sequenced for a study of blood T cells in healthy people across ages. General study points: The authors considered diversity estimates from one million T cells to be underestimates.

Worth noting for this clonotype: What it binds is unknown.

Trimming cost V 0 bases and J 0 bases, with 11 bases left between them. Per germline, CDR1 LGHNA and CDR2 YSLEER. This CDR3 has 16 residues. A sample-barcoded 5' primer and a J-beta primer mix were used in a second PCR of roughly 7 to 11 cycles. Through a template-switch adaptor with 12 random nucleotides, each cDNA molecule received a tag. TCRdb independently ran MiXCR on the 5' RACE reads; one entry per CDR3 protein. This table holds about 670,000 distinct CDR3 sequences, 35% to 50% found once. Approximately 9.7 milliliters was the volume of peripheral blood drawn from each donor. Each sample yielded at least 6 micrograms of PBMC total RNA.

Sequencing was done on a sample of blood. This chain uses TRBV4-3 with TRBJ1-2; tentatively, D is TRBD1 (5 bases). The receptor's source is a man at least 80 years old in good health. This CDR3 reads CASSQETGLSNYGYTF. CDR3 bases: TGCGCCAGCAGCCAAGAAACGGGACTCTCTAACTATGGCTACACCTTC.